The present T cell receptor beta chain was sequenced within a study of blood T cells in healthy people across ages. The V gene lost 6 bases and the J gene lost 1 base, with 12 bases spanning the gap. The CDR3 is 15 amino acids. The sample holds many counts of this clonotype. The second PCR ran roughly 6 to 11 cycles with a sample-barcoded 5' primer and J-beta primers. A tag from a template-switch adaptor with 12 random nucleotides marked each cDNA molecule. Each CDR3 protein gets one entry after TCRdb re-called the 5' RACE reads with MiXCR. The sample consists of about a million distinct CDR3 sequences, 35% to 45% of them appearing once.

Sequencing was done on a sample of blood. The chain links TRBV12-3 or TRBV12-4 to TRBJ1-4; tentatively, D is TRBD1 (6 bases). This clonotype was obtained from a man aged 18 to 29 in good health. CDR3: CASSDPDRTNEKLFF. As DNA, the CDR3 is TGTGCCAGCAGCGATCCGGACAGAACTAATGAAAAACTGTTTTTT.